This entry describes one T cell receptor (beta chain). The antigen is unknown. Healthy bone marrow donors made up the donors. The data derive from a study of cytomegalovirus exposure and HLA in healthy donors. Amplification used 60 Vbeta primers and 13 Jbeta primers. Clones were sequenced by immunoSEQ multiplex PCR, and TCRdb holds only the in-frame ones, with some missing. The table lists approximately 190,000 clones, 81% of them singletons, with about 3.8% in the top ten. Study results and caveats: A later analysis found that most CMV-associated TCR beta chains appeared HLA-restricted.

Germline assignment: CDR1 MGHRA and CDR2 YSYEKL. Trimming removed 4 bases at V and 6 bases at J, with 18 bases between. The CDR3 extends over 15 amino acids. The sequence was collected from a man aged 50 or older in good health and CMV-seronegative. V usage is TRBV4-1 and J usage is TRBJ1-1, with D possibly being TRBD1 (5 bases). The specimen was PBMCs. Here the CDR3 reads CASSPTGSRVAEAFF. CDR3 DNA: TGCGCCAGCAGCCCCACCGGGAGCAGGGTCGCTGAAGCTTTCTTT.